The 18 T cell receptor beta chains presented below share a single source sample, sequenced in a study of blood T cell repertoires in COVID-19. Generated by immunoSEQ multiplex PCR, the TCRdb table keeps only in-frame clones and is missing some. The profile covers approximately 75,000 clones, with approximately 80% appearing a single time and roughly 13% taken by the ten largest. Sequenced input: peripheral blood. The source is a man in his forties or fifties with COVID-19, enrolled during active disease.

The rearrangement joins TRBV4-3 to TRBJ1-1; D gene ambiguous. Germline V gives CDR1 LGHNA, CDR2 YSLEER. This CDR3 has 17 amino acids. V was trimmed by 1 base and J by 1 base, leaving 16 bases between them. CDR3 region: CASSQAPPSVPNTEAFF. The CDR3 coding sequence is TGCGCCAGCAGCCAAGCCCCCCCATCGGTCCCGAACACTGAAGCTTTCTTT.

The V call is TRBV24-1, the J call TRBJ2-6; D is undetermined. The CDR3 has 13 residues. Germline V lookup: CDR1 KGHDR, CDR2 SFDVKD. V was cut by 12 bases and J by 3 bases, with 11 bases left in between. CDR3 sequence reads: CASGFGGANVLTF. The CDR3 nucleotides are TGTGCCTCAGGATTCGGTGGGGCCAACGTCCTGACTTTC.

The table lists this clone with a count of one. V usage is TRBV5-4 and J usage is TRBJ2-2; 13 bases line up with TRBD2. This CDR3 contains 19 residues. V lost 3 bases, J lost 1 base, and 9 bases stayed unmatched. The V gene's germline CDR1 is SGHNT and CDR2 YYREEE (reference sequence). The CDR3 DNA is TGTGCCAGCAGCTCTGAGAGGACTAGCGGGAGTCGGAACACCGGGGAGCTGTTTTTT. It yields the protein CASSSERTSGSRNTGELFF.

The chain links TRBV3-1 (or the pseudogene TRBV3-2) to TRBJ2-4, with 7 bases aligning to TRBD2. The V and J ends lost 4 bases and 0 bases, in that order; junction bases with no gene match: 21. Germline-derived CDR1 and CDR2 are LGHDT and YNNKEL (reference sequence). The CDR3 loop spans 21 amino acids. The CDR3 spells CASSPKGFAGVVGLAKNIQYF. Written as DNA, the CDR3 is TGTGCCAGCAGCCCTAAGGGGTTTGCGGGAGTGGTTGGGCTAGCCAAAAACATTCAGTACTTC.

The J gene is TRBJ2-7, the V gene TRBV30; the match to TRBD1 covers 8 bases. The germline gives CDR1 GTSNPN, CDR2 SVGIG (reference sequence). This CDR3 has 14 residues. V shed 3 bases, J shed 0 bases, and the junction held 4 bases outside the gene matches. Here the CDR3 reads CAWSLGQDSYEQYF. CDR3 DNA: TGTGCCTGGAGCCTGGGACAGGACTCCTACGAGCAGTACTTC.

The rearrangement links TRBV20-1 to TRBJ2-7, with 11 nucleotides matching TRBD2. Germline loops: CDR1 DFQATT, CDR2 SNEGSKA (reference sequence). V lost 7 bases, J lost 4 bases, and 0 bases stayed unmatched. The CDR3 contains 11 residues. CDR3 nucleotides: TGCAGTGGGACTAGCGGGTACGAGCAGTACTTC. This encodes CSGTSGYEQYF.

This chain uses TRBV5-1 with TRBJ2-5; unclear D gene. This CDR3 has 11 amino acids. V lost 5 bases and J 5 bases, leaving 7 bases between the germline ends. The germline V gene encodes CDR1 SGHRS and CDR2 YFSETQ. The CDR3 sequence is CASSIRETQYF. Here the CDR3 DNA reads TGCGCCAGCAGTATTCGGGAGACCCAGTACTTC.

This sequence joins TRBV7-8 and TRBJ2-3, with a weak D call TRBD2 (5 bases). Trimming removed 1 base from V and 0 bases from J, with 8 bases in between. The CDR3 has 15 residues. From germline, CDR1 is SGHVS and CDR2 FQNEAQ. The CDR3 DNA is TGTGCCAGCAGCTTAGAGCGGCCGAGCACAGATACGCAGTATTTT. Its translation: CASSLERPSTDTQYF.

V and J are TRBV5-6 and TRBJ2-3; possible D gene TRBD1, 6 bases. Germline CDR1 is SGHDT and CDR2 is YYEEEE. V lost 4 bases to trimming and J lost 1 base, with 22 bases between them. This CDR3 is 18 amino acids long. The CDR3 loop is CASSNRVSQGSGTDTQYF. CDR3 DNA: TGTGCCAGCAGCAACCGAGTAAGTCAGGGGTCCGGCACAGATACGCAGTATTTT. Full variable domain (outside the CDR3, taken from reference TRBV5-6 and TRBJ2-3): DAGVTQSPTHLIKTRGQQVTLRCSPKSGHDTVSWYQQALGQGPQFIFQYYEEEERQRGNFPDRFSGHQFPNYSSELNVNALLLGDSALYLCASSNRVSQGSGTDTQYFGPGTRLTVL.

The chain joins TRBV9 to TRBJ1-6, with D perhaps matching TRBD1 (6 bases). V shed 0 bases and J shed 8 bases, with 15 bases lying between them. This CDR3 has 16 amino acids. CDR1 and CDR2 (germline): SGDLS, YYNGEE. CDR3 amino acids: CASSVAYRAGDSPLHF. DNA of the CDR3: TGTGCCAGCAGCGTAGCCTACAGGGCAGGGGATTCACCCCTCCACTTT. Variable domain in full (rest from reference TRBV9 and TRBJ1-6): DSGVTQTPKHLITATGQRVTLRCSPRSGDLSVYWYQQSLDQGLQFLIQYYNGEERAKGNILERFSAQQFPDLHSELNLSSLELGDSALYFCASSVAYRAGDSPLHFGNGTRLTVT.

The genes are TRBV5-1 and TRBJ2-3; D remains ambiguous. Trimming removed 4 bases at V and 2 bases at J, with 5 bases between. CDR1 is SGHRS and CDR2 is YFSETQ in the germline V gene. The CDR3 has 12 amino acids. Here the CDR3 DNA reads TGCGCCAGCAGCCTAAACACAGATACGCAGTATTTT. Encoded protein: CASSLNTDTQYF.

The CDR3: CASSLTGETEAFF. The CDR3 bases are TGTGCCAGCAGCTTAACAGGGGAAACTGAAGCTTTCTTT. The chain combines TRBV7-3 with TRBJ1-1; the D gene is possibly TRBD1 (5 bases). Germline V CDR1 and CDR2: SGHTA, FQGTGA. The CDR3 contains 13 residues. V lost 0 bases and J lost 5, with 7 bases in between.

J is TRBJ2-1 and V is TRBV24-1, with D hard to call. Deletions cut 2 bases from V and 0 bases from J, with 10 bases between. Germline CDR1 is KGHDR and CDR2 is SFDVKD. The CDR3 loop spans 16 amino acids. The CDR3 nucleotides are TGTGCCACCAGTGATTGGAGAGAGAGCTCCTACAATGAGCAGTTCTTC. It encodes CATSDWRESSYNEQFF.

A single count supports this clone. The V and J genes are TRBV24-1 and TRBJ2-1; 12 positions agree with TRBD1. The CDR3 loop spans 14 amino acids. Per germline, CDR1 KGHDR and CDR2 SFDVKD. Trimming removed 7 bases from V and 6 bases from J; junction bases left unmatched: 3. Here the CDR3 DNA reads TGTGCCACCAGGGGACAGGGGGCCCCCAATGAGCAGTTCTTC. It encodes CATRGQGAPNEQFF.

V and J are TRBV7-2 and TRBJ2-7, with a weak D call TRBD1 (9 bases). The CDR3 consists of 16 residues. Trimming pared 1 base from V and 4 bases from J, leaving 17 bases between. The V gene's germline CDR1 is SGHTA and CDR2 FQGNSA. Here the CDR3 reads CASSLDAGGQGYEQYF. DNA for the CDR3: TGTGCCAGCAGCTTAGATGCGGGGGGACAGGGTTACGAGCAGTACTTC.

The V and J genes are TRBV12-2 and TRBJ1-1; the table's D call TRBD1 went unverified against the DNA. TRBV12-2 is a listed pseudogene. The CDR3 is 20 amino acids. The CDR3, as DNA: TGTGCAAGTCGCCCGCCGGCTTCCTTCTGGGCAGCCAAAACGAACACTGAAGCTTTCTTT. It yields the protein CASRPPASFWAAKTNTEAFF.

The chain combines TRBV7-8 with TRBJ1-6; tentative D call: TRBD1 (5 bases). This CDR3 comprises 18 residues. Germline values: CDR1 SGHVS, CDR2 FQNEAQ. V was pared by 3 bases and J by 7 bases, with 22 bases between. CDR3 sequence: CASSFKRRTSDANSPLHF. The CDR3 region has the DNA TGTGCCAGCAGCTTTAAACGGCGGACATCAGACGCGAATTCACCCCTCCACTTT. Full variable domain (missing parts from reference TRBV7-8 and TRBJ1-6): GAGVSQSPRYKVAKRGQDVALRCDPISGHVSLFWYQQALGQGPEFLTYFQNEAQLDKSGLPSDRFFAERPEGSVSTLKIQRTQQEDSAVYLCASSFKRRTSDANSPLHFGNGTRLTVT.

This sequence joins TRBV7-9 and TRBJ1-1; 8 nucleotides match TRBD1. Looked up from germline, CDR1 is SEHNR and CDR2 is FQNEAQ (reference sequence). This CDR3 spans 15 amino acids. V lost 5 bases and J lost 4; bases outside the gene matches: 9. The CDR3 here is CASSHYRGRFTEAFF. The CDR3 DNA follows: TGTGCCAGCAGCCACTACAGGGGGAGATTCACTGAAGCTTTCTTT.